This T cell receptor (beta chain) came from a study of control samples from healthy donors and cancer patients. Measured with immunoSEQ multiplex PCR; TCRdb has only the in-frame clones, and not every one. The sample gives approximately 100,000 clones, around nine tenths of which show up once; 21% is in the top ten. This CDR3 comprises 12 residues. Germline V gene sequence: CDR1 MNHNY, CDR2 SVGAGI (reference sequence). Trimming removed 9 bases from V and 2 bases from J; junction bases left unmatched: 1. The sample comprised blood. The chain couples TRBV6-6 to TRBJ1-5, with 7 bases identical to TRBD1. The clonotype originates from a man aged 30 to 45 in good health. This CDR3 is CASGQGNQPQHF. As DNA, the CDR3 is TGTGCCAGTGGACAGGGCAATCAGCCCCAGCATTTT.